Here is one TCR beta chain with its context. Its cognate antigen is unknown. This entry is derived from a study of human T cells and chemical hapten exposure. About the research overall: Patients, a majority of them female, were diagnosed with alopecia areata, totalis or universalis. Study results and limitations: With regard to DPC sensitization, TCRs above 1 in 1000 frequency did not change. Donors were affected by alopecia, so their immune reaction might vary from that of healthy individuals. Compared to controls, expanded TCRs made significantly more large clusters of similar CDR3s.

TCRdb itself ran the RACE reads through MiXCR, one entry per CDR3 protein. The data contain approximately 160,000 distinct CDR3 sequences, about a quarter of them singletons. Sample time point: patch test 3, about 24 weeks after DPC sensitization. Treatment specified: therapeutic diphenylcyclopropenone sensitization with weekly scalp DPC. This CDR3 comprises 17 residues. Germline lookup yields CDR1 SEHNR and CDR2 FQNEAQ (reference sequence). The V and J ends lost 1 base and 1 base respectively, with 17 bases between them. This TCR was recovered from a woman younger than 35 with alopecia areata. Some clones in this sample may be carry-over from other donors' samples. The material sequenced was whole blood, taken in connection with sensitization to the hapten diphenylcyclopropenone (DPC). V usage is TRBV7-9 and J usage is TRBJ2-7, with D possibly matching TRBD1 (6 bases). In nucleotides, the CDR3 is TGTGCCAGCAGCTTAGTCCAGTCAGGGGTTCGGTCCTACGAGCAGTACTTC. It specifies CASSLVQSGVRSYEQYF.